These T cell receptor beta chains were read from a single sample in a study of cytomegalovirus exposure and HLA in healthy donors. Sequencing used immunoSEQ multiplex PCR; TCRdb keeps in-frame clones, though not all of them. The table lists about 110,000 clones, approximately 81% of them singletons. Sequencing was carried out using PBMCs. These receptors were taken from a woman aged 25 to 45 in good health and CMV-seronegative. Each CDR3 is given with its conserved first and last residue. The order of the fields is clone size, D gene, J gene, V gene, CDR3 protein, CDR3 DNA. The D gene is left open where the match is weak. Clone size is given for some rows only: seen once, a few or many times, or a class if the clone is expanded.

- TRBD1 TRBJ2-7 TRBV6-5 CASKRQGADEQYF TGTGCCAGCAAACGACAGGGGGCGGACGAGCAGTACTTC
- - TRBJ2-7 TRBV4-3 CASSQGSNGYEQYF TGCGCCAGCAGCCAGGGGAGTAATGGCTACGAGCAGTACTTC
- - TRBJ2-7 TRBV5-1 CASSLVGGRSYEQYF TGCGCCAGCAGCTTGGTAGGCGGGCGGTCCTACGAGCAGTACTTC
- - TRBJ1-2 TRBV28 CASSLFARKAYGYTF TGTGCCAGCAGTTTATTCGCCAGGAAGGCCTATGGCTACACCTTC
- - TRBJ1-1 TRBV19 CASGQSLVMGKAFF TGTGCCAGCGGACAGTCACTCGTCATGGGGAAAGCTTTCTTT
- - TRBJ1-1 TRBV18 CASSPFGTENTEAFF TGTGCCAGCTCACCCTTCGGTACAGAGAACACTGAAGCTTTCTTT
- TRBD2 TRBJ2-1 TRBV5-1 CASSLALAGGLALGEQFF TGCGCCAGCAGCTTGGCACTAGCGGGAGGACTGGCCTTGGGGGAGCAGTTCTTC
- - TRBJ2-7 TRBV13 CASSLRTPPYEQYF TGTGCCAGCAGCCTCCGTACTCCACCCTACGAGCAGTACTTC
once TRBD1 TRBJ1-2 TRBV4-3 CASSQEGTAVGYTF TGCGCCAGCAGCCAGGAGGGGACAGCGGTTGGCTACACCTTC
- TRBD2 TRBJ2-7 TRBV7-9 CASSRGGTYYEQYF TGTGCCAGCAGCCGCGGGGGTACCTATTACGAGCAGTACTTC
- - TRBJ1-2 TRBV5-6 CASSLGTGSTEDGYTF TGTGCCAGCAGCTTGGGAACAGGGAGTACCGAGGATGGCTACACCTTC
- TRBD2 TRBJ2-1 TRBV5-1 CASSLSAGGGYNEQFF TGCGCCAGCAGCTTGTCAGCGGGGGGAGGCTACAATGAGCAGTTCTTC
- - TRBJ1-2 TRBV5-1 CASSFSPYGWRGYTF TGCGCCAGCAGCTTTAGCCCCTACGGGTGGAGGGGCTACACCTTC
- TRBD1 TRBJ2-3 TRBV6-1 CASSAHRGEKDTQYF TGTGCCAGCAGTGCCCACAGGGGGGAAAAGGATACGCAGTATTTT
- TRBD2 TRBJ2-1 TRBV9 CASSVAGGSYYNEQFF TGTGCCAGCAGCGTAGCTGGCGGGAGCTACTACAATGAGCAGTTCTTC
- - TRBJ2-2 TRBV5-1 CASSLQGGTGELFF TGCGCCAGCAGCTTGCAGGGCGGCACCGGGGAGCTGTTTTTT
few - TRBJ1-6 TRBV27 CASSPAGTTNSPLHF TGTGCCAGCAGTCCAGCCGGGACAACCAATTCACCCCTCCACTTT
- TRBD1 TRBJ2-7 TRBV4-1 CASSQALDRGTYEQYF TGCGCCAGCAGCCAAGCCTTGGACAGGGGGACCTACGAGCAGTACTTC
- - TRBJ1-4 TRBV6-5 CASSRGSSDEKLFF TGTGCCAGCAGCCGCGGCTCCTCGGATGAAAAACTGTTTTTT
once - TRBJ1-4 TRBV21-1 CASSVQSTNEKLFF TGTGCCAGCAGTGTTCAGTCAACTAATGAAAAACTGTTTTTT
- - TRBJ2-4 TRBV19 CASSISGIAKNIQYF TGTGCCAGTAGTATCTCGGGGATCGCCAAAAACATTCAGTACTTC
- - TRBJ1-2 TRBV6-4 CASSDRPGGYTF TGTGCCAGCAGTGACAGACCGGGGGGCTACACCTTC
- - TRBJ2-3 TRBV7-2 CASSSQPGLQYTDTQYF TGTGCCAGCAGCTCCCAGCCGGGACTCCAGTACACAGATACGCAGTATTTT
few TRBD1 TRBJ2-7 TRBV11-1 CASSRTGYEQYF TGTGCCAGCAGCCGGACAGGGTACGAGCAGTACTTC
- TRBD2 TRBJ2-1 TRBV5-6 CASSSSGTSAYNEQFF TGTGCCAGCAGCTCGTCCGGGACTAGCGCCTACAATGAGCAGTTCTTC
once - TRBJ2-7 TRBV28 CASSLSARSREQYF TGTGCCAGCAGTTTATCGGCTAGGTCCCGCGAGCAGTACTTC
- TRBD2 TRBJ2-4 TRBV9 CASSPGLAGGAAKNIQYF TGTGCCAGCAGCCCCGGCCTAGCGGGAGGCGCGGCCAAAAACATTCAGTACTTC
once - TRBJ1-3 TRBV7-9 CASSSQVGNTIYF TGTGCCAGCAGCTCACAGGTGGGAAACACCATATATTTT
- - TRBJ1-3 TRBV6-1 CASSERGDLSGNTIYF TGTGCCAGCAGTGAACGGGGGGACCTAAGTGGAAACACCATATATTTT
- TRBD1 TRBJ2-7 TRBV5-1 CASSPDRGNEQYF TGCGCCAGCAGCCCGGACAGGGGCAACGAGCAGTACTTC
- - TRBJ1-5 TRBV5-4 CASSLPDQPQHF TGTGCCAGCAGCTTGCCCGATCAGCCCCAGCATTTT
- - TRBJ2-5 TRBV18 CASSPTLQETQYF TGTGCCAGCTCGCCAACTCTTCAAGAGACCCAGTACTTC
few TRBD1 TRBJ1-1 TRBV6-5 CASSYSPDRAAFF TGTGCCAGCAGTTACTCGCCCGACAGGGCCGCTTTCTTT
few TRBD1 TRBJ1-2 TRBV7-8 CASSPGQGGNYGYTF TGTGCCAGCAGCCCGGGACAGGGTGGGAACTATGGCTACACCTTC
- TRBD1 TRBJ1-4 TRBV14 CASSQWQGADRGEKLFF TGTGCCAGCAGCCAGTGGCAGGGGGCGGACAGGGGTGAAAAACTGTTTTTT
- TRBD2 TRBJ2-7 TRBV4-1 CASSLLAGTTYEQYF TGCGCCAGCAGCCTACTAGCGGGAACGACCTACGAGCAGTACTTC
- - TRBJ2-2 TRBV29-1 CSVFGDNTGELFF TGCAGCGTTTTCGGGGATAACACCGGGGAGCTGTTTTTT
- - TRBJ1-1 TRBV6-5 CASSPLGENTEAFF TGTGCCAGCAGCCCGCTCGGGGAGAACACTGAAGCTTTCTTT
few TRBD1 TRBJ1-3 TRBV4-1 CASSQPGQGAGGNTIYF TGCGCCAGCAGCCAGCCGGGACAGGGGGCTGGTGGAAACACCATATATTTT
- TRBD1 TRBJ2-5 TRBV10-3 CAIRTGGFQYF TGTGCCATCAGGACAGGGGGCTTTCAGTACTTC
- - TRBJ2-7 TRBV28 CASSTSGSDEQYF TGTGCCAGCAGTACTAGTGGGTCTGACGAGCAGTACTTC
- TRBD2 TRBJ2-1 TRBV27 CASSLTSSFYNEQFF TGTGCCAGCAGCCTGACTAGCTCTTTTTACAATGAGCAGTTCTTC
- - TRBJ1-1 TRBV29-1 CSSETGQEAFF TGCAGCTCAGAGACAGGTCAGGAGGCTTTCTTT
- - TRBJ2-7 TRBV10-3 CAISESGPPGSEAYEQYF TGTGCCATCAGTGAGTCGGGCCCCCCGGGTAGCGAGGCCTACGAGCAGTACTTC
- - TRBJ2-2 TRBV2 CASRVQAGVTGELFF TGTGCCAGCAGGGTTCAAGCGGGTGTAACCGGGGAGCTGTTTTTT
- - TRBJ2-5 TRBV5-1 CASKNTLAPQETQYF TGCGCCAGCAAAAATACTCTAGCGCCCCAAGAGACCCAGTACTTC
- TRBD1 TRBJ2-3 TRBV5-6 CASSLWTGARQSTDTQYF TGTGCCAGCAGCTTGTGGACAGGGGCCCGACAAAGCACAGATACGCAGTATTTT
- - TRBJ1-5 TRBV6-5 CASSYSVGLQPQHF TGTGCCAGCAGTTACTCGGTCGGTTTACAGCCCCAGCATTTT
- TRBD2 TRBJ2-1 TRBV5-4 CASSLDGTSGYNEQFF TGTGCCAGCAGCTTGGATGGGACTAGCGGTTACAATGAGCAGTTCTTC
- TRBD2 TRBJ2-1 TRBV7-2 CASRDGGLAFNNEQFF TGTGCCAGCAGGGATGGGGGACTAGCGTTCAACAATGAGCAGTTCTTC
- - TRBJ1-2 TRBV7-2 CASSLDRYGYTF TGTGCCAGCAGCTTAGACAGATATGGCTACACCTTC
few - TRBJ2-7 TRBV5-4 CASSSGTPVF TGTGCCAGCAGCTCGGGGACACCAGTATTC
- - TRBJ2-1 TRBV7-2 CASSPFSAVQFF TGTGCCAGCAGCCCTTTTTCAGCGGTGCAGTTCTTC
- TRBD2 TRBJ2-7 TRBV7-2 CASSSHRDYPYEQYF TGTGCCAGCAGCTCACACCGGGACTACCCCTACGAGCAGTACTTC
- - TRBJ2-7 TRBV30 CAWSSTAGQYF TGTGCCTGGAGCTCGACAGCTGGGCAGTACTTC
- TRBD1 TRBJ1-4 TRBV27 CASSKDRHRRLFF TGTGCCAGCAGTAAGGACAGGCACCGACGACTGTTTTTT
- TRBD2 TRBJ2-3 TRBV7-6 CASTSGGTDTQYF TGTGCCAGTACGAGCGGGGGCACAGATACGCAGTATTTT
once - TRBJ2-3 TRBV19 CASSIHTDTQYF TGTGCCAGTAGTATTCACACAGATACGCAGTATTTT